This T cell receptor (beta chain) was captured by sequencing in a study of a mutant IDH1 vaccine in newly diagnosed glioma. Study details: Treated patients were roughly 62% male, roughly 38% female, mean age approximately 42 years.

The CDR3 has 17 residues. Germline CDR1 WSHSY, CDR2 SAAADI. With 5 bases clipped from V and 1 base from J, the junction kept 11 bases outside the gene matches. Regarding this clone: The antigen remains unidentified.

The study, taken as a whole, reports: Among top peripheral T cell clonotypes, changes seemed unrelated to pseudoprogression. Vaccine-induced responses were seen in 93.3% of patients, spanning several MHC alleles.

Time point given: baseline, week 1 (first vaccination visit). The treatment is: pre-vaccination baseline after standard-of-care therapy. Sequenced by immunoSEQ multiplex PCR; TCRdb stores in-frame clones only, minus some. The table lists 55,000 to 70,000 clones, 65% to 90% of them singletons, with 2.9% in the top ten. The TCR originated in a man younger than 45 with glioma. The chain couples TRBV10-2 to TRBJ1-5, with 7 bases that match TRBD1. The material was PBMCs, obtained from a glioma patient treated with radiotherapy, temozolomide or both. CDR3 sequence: CASSPPTGVVSNQPQHF. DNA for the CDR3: TGCGCCAGCAGTCCCCCTACAGGGGTGGTGAGCAATCAGCCCCAGCATTTT.